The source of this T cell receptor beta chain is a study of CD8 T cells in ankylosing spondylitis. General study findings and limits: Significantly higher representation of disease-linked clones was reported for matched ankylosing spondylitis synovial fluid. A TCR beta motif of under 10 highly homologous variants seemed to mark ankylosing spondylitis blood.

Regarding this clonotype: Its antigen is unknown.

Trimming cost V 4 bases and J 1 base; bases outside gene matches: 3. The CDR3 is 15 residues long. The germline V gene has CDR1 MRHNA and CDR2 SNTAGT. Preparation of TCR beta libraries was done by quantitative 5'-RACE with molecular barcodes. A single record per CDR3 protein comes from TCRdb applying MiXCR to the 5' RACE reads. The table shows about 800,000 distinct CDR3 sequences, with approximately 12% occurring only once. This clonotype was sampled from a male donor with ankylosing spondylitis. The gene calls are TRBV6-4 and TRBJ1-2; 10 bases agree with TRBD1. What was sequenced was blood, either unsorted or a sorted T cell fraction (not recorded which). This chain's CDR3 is CASSAGTGDNYGYTF. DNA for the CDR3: TGTGCCAGCAGTGCCGGGACAGGGGATAACTATGGCTACACCTTC.